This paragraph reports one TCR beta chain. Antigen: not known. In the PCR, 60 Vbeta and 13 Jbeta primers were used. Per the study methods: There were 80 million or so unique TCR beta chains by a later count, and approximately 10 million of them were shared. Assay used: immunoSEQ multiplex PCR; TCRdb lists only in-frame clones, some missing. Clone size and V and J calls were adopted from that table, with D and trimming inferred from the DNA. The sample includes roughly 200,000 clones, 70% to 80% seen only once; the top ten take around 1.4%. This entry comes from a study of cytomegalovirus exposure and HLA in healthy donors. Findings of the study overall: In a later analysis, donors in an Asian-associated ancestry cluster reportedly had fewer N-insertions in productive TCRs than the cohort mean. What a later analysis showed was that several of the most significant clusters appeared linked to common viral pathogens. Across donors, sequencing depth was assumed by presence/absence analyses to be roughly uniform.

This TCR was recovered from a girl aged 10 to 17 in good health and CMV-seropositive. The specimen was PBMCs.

The CDR3 protein is CASSTGLAEQETQYF. The CDR3 DNA sequence: TGTGCCAGCAGCACGGGACTAGCGGAGCAAGAGACCCAGTACTTC. V is TRBV7-6 and J is TRBJ2-5; 11 bases are shared with TRBD2. Germline values: CDR1 SGHVS, CDR2 FNYEAQ. V was pared by 5 bases and J by 2 bases, with 4 bases of the junction left unmatched. The CDR3 length is 15 residues.